This TCR beta chain was captured in a study of cytomegalovirus exposure and HLA in healthy donors. About the study: The roughly 120 validation repertoires used the same platform as the approximately 670 first-cohort repertoires (as reported by a later analysis).

The data were produced by immunoSEQ multiplex PCR, yet TCRdb's version contains in-frame clones alone and is incomplete. The repertoire holds 70,000 to 75,000 clones, with 94% as singletons. This clone came up once. What it recognizes is unknown. General observations from the study: A few CMV-associated chains proved CMV antigen-specific in vitro.

Trimming cost V 7 bases and J 0 bases, with 21 bases left between them. CDR1 MDHEN and CDR2 SYDVKM come from the germline V gene. The CDR3 runs 17 residues. Material for sequencing was PBMCs. The chain is built from TRBV28 and TRBJ2-5; the D gene is possibly TRBD2 (6 bases). This receptor was obtained from a woman aged 18-29 years in good health and CMV-seropositive. The CDR3 coding sequence is TGTGCCAGCACCCCGGACGCAGGGAGGTTGTACCAAGAGACCCAGTACTTC. Protein product: CASTPDAGRLYQETQYF.